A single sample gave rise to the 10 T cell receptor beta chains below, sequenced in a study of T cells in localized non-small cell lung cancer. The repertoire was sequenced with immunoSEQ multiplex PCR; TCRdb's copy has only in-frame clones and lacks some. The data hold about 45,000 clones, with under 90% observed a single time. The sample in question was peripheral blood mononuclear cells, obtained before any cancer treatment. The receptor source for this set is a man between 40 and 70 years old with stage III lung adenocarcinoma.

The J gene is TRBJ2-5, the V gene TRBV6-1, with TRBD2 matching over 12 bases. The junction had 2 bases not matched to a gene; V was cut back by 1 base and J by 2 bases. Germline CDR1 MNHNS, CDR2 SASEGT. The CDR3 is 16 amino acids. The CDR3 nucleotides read TGTGCCAGCAGTGAAGGACTAGCGGGGGTTCAAGAGACCCAGTACTTC. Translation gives CASSEGLAGVQETQYF.

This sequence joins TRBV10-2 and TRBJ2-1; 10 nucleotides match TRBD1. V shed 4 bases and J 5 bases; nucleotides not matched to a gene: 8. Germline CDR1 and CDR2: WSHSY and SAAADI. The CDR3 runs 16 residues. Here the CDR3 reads CASSAWGDRGNNEQFF. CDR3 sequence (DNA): TGCGCCAGCAGTGCTTGGGGGGACAGGGGAAACAATGAGCAGTTCTTC.

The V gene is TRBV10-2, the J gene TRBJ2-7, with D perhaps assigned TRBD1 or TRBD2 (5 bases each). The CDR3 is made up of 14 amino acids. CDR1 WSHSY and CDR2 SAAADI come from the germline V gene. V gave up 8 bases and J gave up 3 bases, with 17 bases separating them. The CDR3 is CASLMTGTDYEQYF. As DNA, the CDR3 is TGCGCCAGCCTAATGACCGGGACCGACTACGAGCAGTACTTC.

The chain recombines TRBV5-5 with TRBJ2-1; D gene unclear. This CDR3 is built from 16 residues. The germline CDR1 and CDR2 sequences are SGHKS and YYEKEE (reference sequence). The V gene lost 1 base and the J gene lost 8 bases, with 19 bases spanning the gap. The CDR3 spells CASSLRAVGSMDEQFF. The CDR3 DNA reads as TGTGCCAGCAGCTTGCGGGCAGTTGGTTCGATGGATGAGCAGTTCTTC.

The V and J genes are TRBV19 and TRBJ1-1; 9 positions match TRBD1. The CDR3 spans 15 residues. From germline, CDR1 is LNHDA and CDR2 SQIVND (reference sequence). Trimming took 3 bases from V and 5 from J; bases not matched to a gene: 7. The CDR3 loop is CASSIRTGAQTEAFF. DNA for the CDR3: TGTGCCAGTAGTATCCGGACAGGGGCGCAGACTGAAGCTTTCTTT.

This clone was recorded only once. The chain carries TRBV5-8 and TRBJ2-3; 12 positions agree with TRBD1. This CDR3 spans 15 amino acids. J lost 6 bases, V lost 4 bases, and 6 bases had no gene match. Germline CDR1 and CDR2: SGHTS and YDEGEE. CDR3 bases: TGTGCCAGCAGCCCCGGGACAGGGGGCATGGATACGCAGTATTTT. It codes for CASSPGTGGMDTQYF.

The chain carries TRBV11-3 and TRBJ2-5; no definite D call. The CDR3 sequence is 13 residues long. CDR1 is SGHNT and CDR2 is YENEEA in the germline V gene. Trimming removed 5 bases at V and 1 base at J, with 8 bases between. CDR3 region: CASSLYPQETQYF. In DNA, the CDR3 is TGTGCCAGCAGCCTTTATCCCCAAGAGACCCAGTACTTC.

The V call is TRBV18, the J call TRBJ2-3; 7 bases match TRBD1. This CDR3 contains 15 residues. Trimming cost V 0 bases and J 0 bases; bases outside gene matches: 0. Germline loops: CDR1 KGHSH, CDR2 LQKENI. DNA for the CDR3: TGTGCCAGCTCACCACCGACAGGGAGCACAGATACGCAGTATTTT. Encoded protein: CASSPPTGSTDTQYF.

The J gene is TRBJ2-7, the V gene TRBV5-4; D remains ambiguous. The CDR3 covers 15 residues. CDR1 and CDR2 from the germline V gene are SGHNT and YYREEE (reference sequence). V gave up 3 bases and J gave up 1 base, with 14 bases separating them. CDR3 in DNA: TGTGCCAGCAGCTCTGGACGGCGGCTATCCTACGAGCAGTACTTC. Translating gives CASSSGRRLSYEQYF. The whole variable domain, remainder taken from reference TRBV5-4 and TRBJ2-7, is ETGVTQSPTHLIKTRGQQVTLRCSSQSGHNTVSWYQQALGQGPQFIFQYYREEENGRGNFPPRFSGLQFPNYSSELNVNALELDDSALYLCASSSGRRLSYEQYFGPGTRLTVT.

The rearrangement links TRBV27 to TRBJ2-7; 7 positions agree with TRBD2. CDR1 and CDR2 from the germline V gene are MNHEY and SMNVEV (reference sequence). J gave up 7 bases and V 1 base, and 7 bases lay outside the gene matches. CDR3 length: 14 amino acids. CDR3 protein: CASSLWAGVEEQYF. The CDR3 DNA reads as TGTGCCAGCAGTTTATGGGCGGGGGTAGAAGAGCAGTACTTC.